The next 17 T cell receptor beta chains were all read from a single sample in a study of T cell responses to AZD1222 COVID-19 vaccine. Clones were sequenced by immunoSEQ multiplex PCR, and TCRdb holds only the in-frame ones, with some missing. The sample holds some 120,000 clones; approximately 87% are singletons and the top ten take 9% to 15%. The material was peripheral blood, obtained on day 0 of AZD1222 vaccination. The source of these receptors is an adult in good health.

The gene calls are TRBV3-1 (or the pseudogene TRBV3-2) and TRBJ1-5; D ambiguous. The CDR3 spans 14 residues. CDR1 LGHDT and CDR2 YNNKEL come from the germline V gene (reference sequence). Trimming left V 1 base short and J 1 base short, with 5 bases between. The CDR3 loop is CASSQGVSNQPQHF. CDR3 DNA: TGTGCCAGCAGCCAAGGCGTCAGCAATCAGCCCCAGCATTTT.

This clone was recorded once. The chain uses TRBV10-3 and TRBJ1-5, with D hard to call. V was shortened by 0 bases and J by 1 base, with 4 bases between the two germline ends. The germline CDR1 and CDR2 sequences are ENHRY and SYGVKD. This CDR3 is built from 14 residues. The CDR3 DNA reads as TGTGCCATCAGTGAGTCGTCAAGCAATCAGCCCCAGCATTTT. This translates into CAISESSSNQPQHF.

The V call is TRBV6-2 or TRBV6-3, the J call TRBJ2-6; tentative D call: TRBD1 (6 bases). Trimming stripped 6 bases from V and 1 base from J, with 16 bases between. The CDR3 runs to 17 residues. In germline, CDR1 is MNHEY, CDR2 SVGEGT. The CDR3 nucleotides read TGTGCCAGCAGCAGGGACACGATTAGGTCTGGGGCCAACGTCCTGACTTTC. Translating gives CASSRDTIRSGANVLTF.

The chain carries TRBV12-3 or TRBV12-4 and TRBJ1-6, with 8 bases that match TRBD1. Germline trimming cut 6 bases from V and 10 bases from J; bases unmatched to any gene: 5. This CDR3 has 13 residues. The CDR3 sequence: CASRQGGESPLHF. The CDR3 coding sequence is TGTGCCAGCAGACAGGGGGGAGAATCACCCCTCCACTTT.

In nucleotides, the CDR3 is TGTGCCAGCTCCCCCGTGAGGGCTAGACATGAGCAGTTCTTC. Its protein product is CASSPVRARHEQFF. V is TRBV18 and J is TRBJ2-1; possible D gene TRBD2, 5 bases. CDR1 is KGHSH, CDR2 LQKENI, per germline. V gave up 6 bases and J gave up 8 bases, with 17 bases separating them. The CDR3 is made up of 14 amino acids.

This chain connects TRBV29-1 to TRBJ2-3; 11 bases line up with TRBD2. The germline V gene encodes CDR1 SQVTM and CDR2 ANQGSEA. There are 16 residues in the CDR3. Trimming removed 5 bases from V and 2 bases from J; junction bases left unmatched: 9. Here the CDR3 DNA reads TGCAGCGTTATACCCGGGACTAGCGGCCCCACAGATACGCAGTATTTT. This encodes CSVIPGTSGPTDTQYF.

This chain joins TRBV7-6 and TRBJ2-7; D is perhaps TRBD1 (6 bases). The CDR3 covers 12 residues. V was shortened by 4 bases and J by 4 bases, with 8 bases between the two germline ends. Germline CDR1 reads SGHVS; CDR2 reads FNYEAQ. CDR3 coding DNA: TGTGCCAGCAGCTCCAGGGGATACGAGCAGTACTTC. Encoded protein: CASSSRGYEQYF.

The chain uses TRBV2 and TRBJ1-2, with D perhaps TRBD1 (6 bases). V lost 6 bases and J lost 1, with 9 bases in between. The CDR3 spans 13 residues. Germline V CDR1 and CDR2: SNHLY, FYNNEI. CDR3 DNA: TGTGCCAGCAGCCCGGGACATAACTATGGCTACACCTTC. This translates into CASSPGHNYGYTF.

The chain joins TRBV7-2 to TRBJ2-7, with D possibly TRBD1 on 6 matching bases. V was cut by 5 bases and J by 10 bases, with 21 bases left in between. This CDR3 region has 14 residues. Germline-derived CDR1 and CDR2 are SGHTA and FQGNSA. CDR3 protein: CASSPGTTIRGQYF. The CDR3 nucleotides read TGTGCCAGCAGCCCTGGGACGACTATCAGGGGACAGTACTTC.

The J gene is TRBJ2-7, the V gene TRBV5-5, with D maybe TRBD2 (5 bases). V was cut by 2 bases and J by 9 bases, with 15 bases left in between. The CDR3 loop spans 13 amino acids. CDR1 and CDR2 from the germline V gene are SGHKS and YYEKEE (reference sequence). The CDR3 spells CASSFESTRMQYF. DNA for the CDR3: TGTGCCAGCAGCTTCGAATCTACTAGAATGCAGTACTTC.

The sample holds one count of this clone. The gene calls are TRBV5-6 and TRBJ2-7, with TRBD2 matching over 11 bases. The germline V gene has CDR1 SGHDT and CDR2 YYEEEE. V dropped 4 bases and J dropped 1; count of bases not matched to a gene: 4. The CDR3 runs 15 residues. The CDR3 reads CASSRLAGRSYEQYF. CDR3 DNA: TGTGCCAGCAGCCGACTAGCGGGAAGATCCTACGAGCAGTACTTC.

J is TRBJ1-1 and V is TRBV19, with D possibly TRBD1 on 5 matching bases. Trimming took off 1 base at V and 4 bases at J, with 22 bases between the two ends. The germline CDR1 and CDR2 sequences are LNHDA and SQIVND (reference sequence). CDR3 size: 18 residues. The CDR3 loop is CASSIVGPGGIERTEAFF. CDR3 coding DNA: TGTGCCAGTAGTATAGTGGGGCCTGGGGGAATAGAACGCACTGAAGCTTTCTTT. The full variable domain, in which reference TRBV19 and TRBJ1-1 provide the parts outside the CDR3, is DGGITQSPKYLFRKEGQNVTLSCEQNLNHDAMYWYRQDPGQGLRLIYYSQIVNDFQKGDIAEGYSVSREKKESFPLTVTSAQKNPTAFYLCASSIVGPGGIERTEAFFGQGTRLTVV.

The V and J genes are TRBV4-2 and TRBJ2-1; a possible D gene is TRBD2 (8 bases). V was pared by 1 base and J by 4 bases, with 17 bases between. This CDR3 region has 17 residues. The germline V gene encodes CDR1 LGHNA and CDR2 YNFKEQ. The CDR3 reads CASSQVAGGRGYNEQFF. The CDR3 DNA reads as TGTGCCAGCAGCCAAGTGGCGGGAGGCAGGGGGTACAATGAGCAGTTCTTC.

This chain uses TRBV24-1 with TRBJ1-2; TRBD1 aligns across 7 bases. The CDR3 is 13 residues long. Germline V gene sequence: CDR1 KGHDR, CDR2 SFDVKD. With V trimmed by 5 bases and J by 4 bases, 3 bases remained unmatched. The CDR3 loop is CATSGQGSYGYTF. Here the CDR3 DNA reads TGTGCCACCAGTGGACAGGGCAGCTATGGCTACACCTTC.

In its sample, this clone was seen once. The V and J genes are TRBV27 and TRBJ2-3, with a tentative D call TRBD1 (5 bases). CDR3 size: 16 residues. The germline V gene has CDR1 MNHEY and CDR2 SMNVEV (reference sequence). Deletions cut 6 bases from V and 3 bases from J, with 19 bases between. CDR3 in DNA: TGTGCCAGCAGGGTGACAGCCCTTTTCGTTACAGATACGCAGTATTTT. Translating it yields CASRVTALFVTDTQYF.

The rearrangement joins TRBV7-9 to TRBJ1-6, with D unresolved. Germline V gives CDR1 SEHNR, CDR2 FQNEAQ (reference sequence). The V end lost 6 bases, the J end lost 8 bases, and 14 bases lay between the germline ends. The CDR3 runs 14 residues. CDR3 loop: CASRSDSRDSPLHF. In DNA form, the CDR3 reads TGTGCCAGCAGGTCAGATTCGAGGGATTCACCCCTCCACTTT.

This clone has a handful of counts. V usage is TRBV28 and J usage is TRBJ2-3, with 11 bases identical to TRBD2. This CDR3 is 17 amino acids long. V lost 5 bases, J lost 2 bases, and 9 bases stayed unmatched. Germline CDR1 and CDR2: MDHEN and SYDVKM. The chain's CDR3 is CASSTPLGLADTDTQYF. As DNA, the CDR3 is TGTGCCAGCAGTACCCCCCTGGGACTAGCGGACACAGATACGCAGTATTTT.